Below are 17 T cell receptor beta chains sequenced from a single sample in a study of shared T cell receptors in the human thymus. Clones were read by immunoSEQ multiplex PCR, and TCRdb kept only the in-frame ones, dropping some. The repertoire has about 610,000 clones, 88% of them found once; the top ten carry 0.0095% to 0.011%. These data also formed part of another study, on human thymus T cells.

Sequencing was performed on thymocytes. These receptors were collected from a boy younger than two with a congenital heart defect.

The rearrangement joins TRBV14 to TRBJ2-1; 10 bases fit TRBD2. Germline CDR1 SGHDN, CDR2 FVKESK. Unmatched junction bases numbered 9, after V lost 4 bases and J lost 6 bases. This CDR3 has 16 residues. The CDR3 nucleotides read TGTGCCAGCAGCCCCTTGCCAAGCGGGAGGGCCAATGAGCAGTTCTTC. Residues: CASSPLPSGRANEQFF.

The V and J genes are TRBV13 and TRBJ2-7; 7 nucleotides align to TRBD1. The ends lost 1 base at V and 3 bases at J; junction bases unmatched: 6. Germline V gene lookup returns CDR1 PRHDT and CDR2 FYEKMQ (reference sequence). The CDR3 is 15 residues long. In nucleotides, the CDR3 is TGTGCCAGCAGCTTAGAAGGGTGGGACAGCTACGAGCAGTACTTC. Its protein product is CASSLEGWDSYEQYF.

The chain combines TRBV27 with TRBJ2-4; the D gene is possibly TRBD1 (6 bases). The CDR3 extends over 17 amino acids. The V end was cut by 8 bases, the J end by 0 bases, with 20 bases between. Germline CDR1 is MNHEY and CDR2 is SMNVEV (reference sequence). The CDR3: CASGMWGPSVAKNIQYF. The DNA for the CDR3 is TGTGCCAGCGGGATGTGGGGGCCATCGGTAGCCAAAAACATTCAGTACTTC.

This clone was seen more than once but under ten times. The chain uses TRBV6-1 and TRBJ2-3; 7 nucleotides match TRBD1. There are 14 residues in the CDR3. Germline CDR1 and CDR2: MNHNS and SASEGT. V shed 2 bases, J shed 4 bases, and the junction held 3 bases outside the gene matches. The CDR3 region has the DNA TGTGCCAGCAGTGAACGGGACAGTCCAGATACGCAGTATTTT. Translated, it gives CASSERDSPDTQYF.

J is TRBJ2-7 and V is TRBV5-1, with TRBD2 matching over 7 bases. The CDR3 length is 15 residues. CDR1 and CDR2 (germline): SGHRS, YFSETQ. The V gene end was trimmed by 4 bases and the J gene end by 4 bases; junction bases not matched to a gene: 11. The CDR3 bases are TGCGCCAGCAGCCACGTTGAGACTAGCAGTTACGAGCAGTACTTC. Its protein is CASSHVETSSYEQYF.

There are a few counts of this clone. The V and J genes are TRBV28 and TRBJ2-1, with D possibly matching TRBD1 (5 bases). Trimming removed 0 bases at V and 7 bases at J, with 7 bases between. CDR1 is MDHEN, CDR2 SYDVKM, per germline. The CDR3 spans 13 residues. The CDR3 reads CASSLWTANEQFF. The CDR3 bases are TGTGCCAGCAGTTTATGGACAGCAAATGAGCAGTTCTTC. The full variable domain, in which reference TRBV28 and TRBJ2-1 provide the parts outside the CDR3, is DVKVTQSSRYLVKRTGEKVFLECVQDMDHENMFWYRQDPGLGLRLIYFSYDVKMKEKGDIPEGYSVSREKKERFSLILESASTNQTSMYLCASSLWTANEQFFGPGTRLTVL.

The chain combines TRBV29-1 with TRBJ2-1, with D possibly being TRBD2 (6 bases). V lost 4 bases, J lost 10 bases, and 20 bases lay in between. This CDR3 region has 14 residues. CDR1 SQVTM and CDR2 ANQGSEA come from the germline V gene. The CDR3 protein is CSVAPNPGVNEQFF. CDR3 DNA sequence: TGCAGCGTTGCCCCGAACCCGGGAGTTAACGAGCAGTTCTTC.

This chain joins TRBV28 and TRBJ2-3, with TRBD2 matching 9 bases. J was trimmed by 3 bases and V by 5 bases; bases with no gene match: 6. The germline CDR1 and CDR2 sequences are MDHEN and SYDVKM. This CDR3 region has 15 residues. DNA for the CDR3: TGTGCCAGCAGTGAAAGACTAGCGGAGACAGATACGCAGTATTTT. It specifies CASSERLAETDTQYF.

The chain couples TRBV7-9 to TRBJ2-7, with D uncertain. V lost 1 base, J lost 6 bases, and 13 bases lay in between. CDR3 length: 14 residues. Germline-derived CDR1 and CDR2 are SEHNR and FQNEAQ (reference sequence). CDR3: CASSLGKSASEQYF. The CDR3 nucleotides read TGTGCCAGCAGCTTAGGGAAGTCAGCGAGCGAGCAGTACTTC.

J is TRBJ2-5 and V is TRBV9, with TRBD1 as a possible D gene (6 bases). The CDR3 contains 14 residues. V was pared by 4 bases and J by 5 bases, with 15 bases between. Germline V gene sequence: CDR1 SGDLS, CDR2 YYNGEE. This CDR3 reads CASSHRPTGETQYF. CDR3 nucleotides: TGTGCCAGCAGCCACCGACCCACAGGGGAGACCCAGTACTTC.

Note on this clone: Additional DNA sequences in this sample encode the identical CDR3. J is TRBJ2-1 and V is TRBV28; D might be TRBD1 (5 bases). This CDR3 contains 11 residues. Germline lookup yields CDR1 MDHEN and CDR2 SYDVKM. The V gene lost 5 bases and the J gene lost 10 bases, with 9 bases spanning the gap. As DNA, the CDR3 is TGTGCCAGCAGTGTGGGGCGAGAGCAGTTCTTC. Residues: CASSVGREQFF.

The rearrangement uses TRBV5-6 and TRBJ2-5; D remains unclear. The J call may be mistaken, given a closer DNA end match to TRBJ2-7. Germline CDR1 is SGHDT and CDR2 is YYEEEE. The CDR3 is 15 residues long. CDR3 residues: CASSYQAISSYEQYF. The CDR3 DNA reads TGTGCCAGCAGCTACCAGGCGATAAGCTCCTACGAGCAGTACTTC.

The chain joins TRBV27 to TRBJ2-2; TRBD2 aligns across 14 bases. Losses at the gene ends were 5 bases for V and 3 bases for J; bases not matched to a gene: 8. This CDR3 is 18 amino acids long. Per germline, CDR1 MNHEY and CDR2 SMNVEV (reference sequence). CDR3 sequence: CASSARLAGGWYTGELFF. The CDR3 DNA reads as TGTGCCAGCAGTGCAAGACTAGCGGGAGGGTGGTACACCGGGGAGCTGTTTTTT.

This clone has a single count. This sequence joins TRBV7-8 and TRBJ1-2; 9 nucleotides line up with TRBD1. CDR1 is SGHVS and CDR2 is FQNEAQ in the germline V gene. The CDR3 runs to 16 residues. V dropped 2 bases and J dropped 8; count of bases not matched to a gene: 12. CDR3 amino acids: CASSLSTTTGGLGYTF. The CDR3 nucleotides read TGTGCCAGCAGCTTATCCACCACGACAGGGGGTCTGGGCTACACCTTC.

The V and J genes are TRBV7-8 and TRBJ2-7; 10 bases match TRBD2. Germline V gene lookup returns CDR1 SGHVS and CDR2 FQNEAQ. The CDR3 runs 16 residues. The J segment lost 1 base and the V segment lost 5 bases, leaving 8 bases of the junction unmatched. The CDR3 sequence is CASSLQKLAGSYEQYF. CDR3 nucleotides: TGTGCCAGCAGCCTACAAAAACTAGCGGGGTCCTACGAGCAGTACTTC. Full variable domain (remainder filled in from reference TRBV7-8 and TRBJ2-7): GAGVSQSPRYKVAKRGQDVALRCDPISGHVSLFWYQQALGQGPEFLTYFQNEAQLDKSGLPSDRFFAERPEGSVSTLKIQRTQQEDSAVYLCASSLQKLAGSYEQYFGPGTRLTVT.

This sequence joins TRBV15 and TRBJ2-2; 12 bases are a match to TRBD2. V dropped 2 bases and J dropped 5; count of bases not matched to a gene: 9. The CDR3 is 18 amino acids. Germline V gives CDR1 LNHNV, CDR2 YYDKDF (reference sequence). CDR3 sequence reads: CATSRTGSSGRGTGELFF. CDR3 nucleotides: TGTGCCACCAGCAGAACCGGCTCTAGCGGGAGGGGGACCGGGGAGCTGTTTTTT.

This sequence joins TRBV5-6 and TRBJ2-1; weak D call: TRBD1 (5 bases). This CDR3 is 16 amino acids long. CDR1 SGHDT and CDR2 YYEEEE come from the germline V gene. Deletions cut 1 base from V and 5 bases from J, with 16 bases between. The CDR3 nucleotides are TGTGCCAGCAGCTTGCGTTTGTCAGGGCCTAACAATGAGCAGTTCTTC. Translation gives CASSLRLSGPNNEQFF.